This note documents a single T cell receptor beta chain sequence. Its target is not known. The data derive from a study of T-cell memory formation after mild COVID-19. Study conclusions and caveats: CD4/CD8 balance characterized clones contracting day 15 to 85, and CD4+ skew characterized later expanders. Confirmation was lacking for SARS-CoV-2 specificity of second-wave clones that peaked on day 37. Mostly located in CM and EM were contracting CD4+ clones, with contracting CD8+ clones located in EMRA.

The V gene end was trimmed by 3 bases and the J gene end by 9 bases; junction bases not matched to a gene: 4. The CDR3 is 13 residues long. TCRdb used MiXCR to reprocess the 5' RACE reads, holding one entry per CDR3 protein. Found here are approximately 260,000 distinct CDR3 sequences, around 15% of them singletons; the top ten hold roughly 20%. This TCR came from a man between 18 and 29 years old who had mild COVID-19 (a few samples of this study predate the infection). Cell type and time point are not known. The rearrangement joins TRBV12-3 or TRBV12-4 to TRBJ2-2; 7 bases are shared with TRBD2. Sequencing input: PBMCs or a T cell subset sorted from them (not recorded which). The CDR3 DNA reads TGTGCCAGCAGTTTCCGGGGGGTCCGGGAGCTGTTTTTT. It is translated as CASSFRGVRELFF.